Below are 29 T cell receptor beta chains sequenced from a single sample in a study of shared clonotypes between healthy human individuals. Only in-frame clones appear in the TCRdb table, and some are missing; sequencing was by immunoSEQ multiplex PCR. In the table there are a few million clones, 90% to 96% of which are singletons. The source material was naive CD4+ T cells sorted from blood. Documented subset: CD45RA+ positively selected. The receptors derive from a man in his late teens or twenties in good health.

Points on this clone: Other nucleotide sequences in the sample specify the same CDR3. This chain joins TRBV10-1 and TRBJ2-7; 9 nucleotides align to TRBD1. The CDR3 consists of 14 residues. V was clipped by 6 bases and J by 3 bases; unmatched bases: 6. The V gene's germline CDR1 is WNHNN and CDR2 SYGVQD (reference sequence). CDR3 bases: TGCGCCAGCAGCCCCGGGACAGGGCTCTACGAGCAGTACTTC. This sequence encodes CASSPGTGLYEQYF.

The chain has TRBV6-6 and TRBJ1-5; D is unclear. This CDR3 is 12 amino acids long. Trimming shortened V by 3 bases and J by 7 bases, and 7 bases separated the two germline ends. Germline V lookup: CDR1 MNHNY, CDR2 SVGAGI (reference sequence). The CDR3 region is CASSYLVQPQHF. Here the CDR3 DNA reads TGTGCCAGCAGTTATTTGGTCCAGCCCCAGCATTTT.

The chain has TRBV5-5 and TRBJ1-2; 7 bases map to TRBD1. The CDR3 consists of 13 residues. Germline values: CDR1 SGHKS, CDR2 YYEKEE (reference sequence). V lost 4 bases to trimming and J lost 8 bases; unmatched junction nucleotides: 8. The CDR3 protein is CASSERQGSGYTF. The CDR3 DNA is TGTGCCAGCAGCGAAAGACAGGGATCCGGCTACACCTTC.

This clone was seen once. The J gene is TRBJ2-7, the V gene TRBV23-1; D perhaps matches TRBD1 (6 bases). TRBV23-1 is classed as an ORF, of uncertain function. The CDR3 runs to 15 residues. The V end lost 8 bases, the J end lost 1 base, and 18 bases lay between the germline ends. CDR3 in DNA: TGCGCCAGCGGTTCGGACAGTGGAGCTTCCTACGAGCAGTACTTC. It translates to CASGSDSGASYEQYF.

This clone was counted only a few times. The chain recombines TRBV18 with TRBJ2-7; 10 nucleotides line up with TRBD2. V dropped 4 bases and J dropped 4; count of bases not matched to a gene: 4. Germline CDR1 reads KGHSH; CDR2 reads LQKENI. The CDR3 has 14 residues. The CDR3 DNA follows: TGTGCCAGCTCACAATCAGCGGGAGGGTACGAGCAGTACTTC. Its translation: CASSQSAGGYEQYF.

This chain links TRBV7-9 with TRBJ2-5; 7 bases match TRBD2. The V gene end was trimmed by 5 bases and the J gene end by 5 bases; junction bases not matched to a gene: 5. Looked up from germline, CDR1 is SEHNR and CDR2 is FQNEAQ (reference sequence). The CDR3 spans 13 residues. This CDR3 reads CASSVGTTETQYF. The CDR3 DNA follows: TGTGCCAGCAGCGTAGGGACTACGGAGACCCAGTACTTC.

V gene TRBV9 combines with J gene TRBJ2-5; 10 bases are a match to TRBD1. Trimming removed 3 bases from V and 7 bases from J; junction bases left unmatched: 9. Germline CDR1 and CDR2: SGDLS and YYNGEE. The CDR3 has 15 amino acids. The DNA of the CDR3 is TGTGCCAGCAGCGCCTATCTGGACAGGGGGAGGACCCAGTACTTC. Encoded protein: CASSAYLDRGRTQYF.

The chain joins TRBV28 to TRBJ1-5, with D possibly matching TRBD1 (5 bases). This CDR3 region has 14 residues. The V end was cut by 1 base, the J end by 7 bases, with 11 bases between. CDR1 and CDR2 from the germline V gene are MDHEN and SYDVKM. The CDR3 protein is CASSLLTVGQPQHF. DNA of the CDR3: TGTGCCAGCAGTTTATTGACAGTAGGGCAGCCCCAGCATTTT. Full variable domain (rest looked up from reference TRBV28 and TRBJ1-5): DVKVTQSSRYLVKRTGEKVFLECVQDMDHENMFWYRQDPGLGLRLIYFSYDVKMKEKGDIPEGYSVSREKKERFSLILESASTNQTSMYLCASSLLTVGQPQHFGDGTRLSIL.

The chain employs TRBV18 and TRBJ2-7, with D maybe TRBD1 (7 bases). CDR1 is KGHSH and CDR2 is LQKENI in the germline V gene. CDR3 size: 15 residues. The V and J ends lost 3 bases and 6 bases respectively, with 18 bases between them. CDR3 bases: TGTGCCAGCTCACCTCGCGGGACAGTCGGCGCCGAGCAGTACTTC. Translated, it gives CASSPRGTVGAEQYF.

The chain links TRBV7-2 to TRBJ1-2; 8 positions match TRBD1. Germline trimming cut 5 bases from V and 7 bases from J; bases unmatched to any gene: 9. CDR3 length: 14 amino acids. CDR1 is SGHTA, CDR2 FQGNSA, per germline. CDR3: CASSHGQGISGYTF. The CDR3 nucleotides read TGTGCCAGCAGCCACGGACAGGGAATCAGTGGCTACACCTTC.

CDR3 DNA sequence: TGTGCCAGCAGCTATGCAGGGCTGAACACTGAAGCTTTCTTT. This sequence encodes CASSYAGLNTEAFF. This chain links TRBV11-3 with TRBJ1-1, with D perhaps matching TRBD1 (5 bases). V was cut by 4 bases and J by 0 bases, with 9 bases left in between. Per the germline V gene, CDR1 is SGHNT and CDR2 is YENEEA. The CDR3 contains 14 residues.

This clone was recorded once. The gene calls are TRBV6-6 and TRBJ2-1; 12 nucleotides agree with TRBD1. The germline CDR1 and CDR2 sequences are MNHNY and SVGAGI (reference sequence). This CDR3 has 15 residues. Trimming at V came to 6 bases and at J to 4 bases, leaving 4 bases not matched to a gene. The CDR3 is CASRPGQGAYNEQFF. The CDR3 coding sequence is TGTGCCAGCAGACCGGGACAGGGGGCGTACAATGAGCAGTTCTTC.

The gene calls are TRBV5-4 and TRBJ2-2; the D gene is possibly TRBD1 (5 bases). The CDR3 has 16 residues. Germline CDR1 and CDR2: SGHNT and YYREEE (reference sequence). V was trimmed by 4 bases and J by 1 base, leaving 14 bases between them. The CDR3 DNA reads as TGTGCCAGCAGCAGTCGAACAGGTTTGAACACCGGGGAGCTGTTTTTT. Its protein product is CASSSRTGLNTGELFF. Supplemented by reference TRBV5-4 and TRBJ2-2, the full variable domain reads ETGVTQSPTHLIKTRGQQVTLRCSSQSGHNTVSWYQQALGQGPQFIFQYYREEENGRGNFPPRFSGLQFPNYSSELNVNALELDDSALYLCASSSRTGLNTGELFFGEGSRLTVL.

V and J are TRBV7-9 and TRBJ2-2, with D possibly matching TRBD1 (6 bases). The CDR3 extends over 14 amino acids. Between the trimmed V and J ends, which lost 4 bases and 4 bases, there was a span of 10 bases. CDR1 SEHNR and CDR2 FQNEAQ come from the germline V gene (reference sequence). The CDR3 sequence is CASSSDRSTGELFF. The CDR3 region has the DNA TGTGCCAGCAGCTCCGACAGGAGCACCGGGGAGCTGTTTTTT.

The CDR3 nucleotides read TGTGCCAGCACTCAAACAGGGTACAATAATTCACCCCTCCACTTT. Translation gives CASTQTGYNNSPLHF. The chain carries TRBV6-1 and TRBJ1-6; D may be TRBD1 (6 bases). The V end was cut by 7 bases, the J end by 5 bases, with 15 bases between. Per germline, CDR1 MNHNS and CDR2 SASEGT. The CDR3 extends over 15 amino acids.

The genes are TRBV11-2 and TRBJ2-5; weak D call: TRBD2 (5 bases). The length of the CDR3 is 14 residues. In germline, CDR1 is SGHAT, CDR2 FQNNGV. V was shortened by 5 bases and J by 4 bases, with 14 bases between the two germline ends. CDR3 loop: CASSQVLEGETQYF. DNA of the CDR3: TGTGCCAGCAGCCAAGTACTAGAGGGAGAGACCCAGTACTTC.

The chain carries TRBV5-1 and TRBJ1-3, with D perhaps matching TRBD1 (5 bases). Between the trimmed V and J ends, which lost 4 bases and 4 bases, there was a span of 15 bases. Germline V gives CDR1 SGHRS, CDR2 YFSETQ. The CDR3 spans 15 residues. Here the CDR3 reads CASSRDGTAGNTIYF. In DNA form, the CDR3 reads TGCGCCAGCAGCCGGGACGGGACGGCCGGAAACACCATATATTTT.

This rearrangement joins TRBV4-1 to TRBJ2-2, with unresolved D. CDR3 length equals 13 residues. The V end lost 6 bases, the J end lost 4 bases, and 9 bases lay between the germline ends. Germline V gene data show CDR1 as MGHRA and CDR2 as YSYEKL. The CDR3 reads CASRGTGTGELFF. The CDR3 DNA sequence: TGCGCCAGCAGGGGCACGGGCACCGGGGAGCTGTTTTTT.

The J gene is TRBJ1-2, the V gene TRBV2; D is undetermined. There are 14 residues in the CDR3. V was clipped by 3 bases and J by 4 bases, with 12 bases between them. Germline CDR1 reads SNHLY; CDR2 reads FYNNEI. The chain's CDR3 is CASSDNPGLYGYTF. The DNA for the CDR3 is TGTGCCAGCAGTGATAACCCTGGACTCTATGGCTACACCTTC.

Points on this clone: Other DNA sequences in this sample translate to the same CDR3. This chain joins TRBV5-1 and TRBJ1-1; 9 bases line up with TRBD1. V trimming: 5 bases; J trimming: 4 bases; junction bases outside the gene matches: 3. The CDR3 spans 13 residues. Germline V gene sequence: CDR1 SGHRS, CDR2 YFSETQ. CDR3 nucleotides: TGCGCCAGCAGTCAGACAGGGGGCACTGAAGCTTTCTTT. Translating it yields CASSQTGGTEAFF.

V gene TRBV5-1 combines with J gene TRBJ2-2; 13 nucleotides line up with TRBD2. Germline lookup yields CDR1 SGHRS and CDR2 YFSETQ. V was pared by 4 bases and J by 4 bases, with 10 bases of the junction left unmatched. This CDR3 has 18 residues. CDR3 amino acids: CASSELAGGPWGTGELFF. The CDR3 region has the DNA TGCGCCAGCAGCGAACTAGCGGGGGGGCCATGGGGCACCGGGGAGCTGTTTTTT.

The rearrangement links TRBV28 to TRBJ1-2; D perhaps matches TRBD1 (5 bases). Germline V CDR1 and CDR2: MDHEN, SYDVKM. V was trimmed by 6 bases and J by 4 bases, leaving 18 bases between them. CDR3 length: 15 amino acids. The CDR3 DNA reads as TGTGCCAGCAGAGGCGGGGGGTTGGGTAGCTATGGCTACACCTTC. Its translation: CASRGGGLGSYGYTF.

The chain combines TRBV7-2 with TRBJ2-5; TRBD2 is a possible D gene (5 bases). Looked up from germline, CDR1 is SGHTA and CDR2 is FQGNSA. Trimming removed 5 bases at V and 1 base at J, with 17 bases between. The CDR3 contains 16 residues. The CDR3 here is CASSPAGTTSQETQYF. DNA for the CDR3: TGTGCCAGCAGCCCGGCGGGCACTACCTCCCAAGAGACCCAGTACTTC.

CDR3 amino acids: CATSREVAGQGYEQYF. Written as DNA, the CDR3 is TGTGCCACCAGCAGAGAAGTCGCGGGACAGGGCTACGAGCAGTACTTC. The chain employs TRBV15 and TRBJ2-7; 9 bases are shared with TRBD1. After removal of 0 bases from V and 3 bases from J, the junction contained 6 bases not matched to a gene. The CDR3 length is 16 residues. The V gene's germline CDR1 is LNHNV and CDR2 YYDKDF (reference sequence). Using reference TRBV15 and TRBJ2-7 for the parts outside the CDR3, the full variable domain is DAMVIQNPRYQVTQFGKPVTLSCSQTLNHNVMYWYQQKSSQAPKLLFHYYDKDFNNEADTPDNFQSRRPNTSFCFLDIRSPGLGDTAMYLCATSREVAGQGYEQYFGPGTRLTVT.

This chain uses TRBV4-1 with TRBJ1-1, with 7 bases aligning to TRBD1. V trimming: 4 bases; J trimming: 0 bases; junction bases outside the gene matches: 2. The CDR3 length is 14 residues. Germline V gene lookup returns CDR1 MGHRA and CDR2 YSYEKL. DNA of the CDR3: TGCGCCAGCAGCCGAGACAGGGTGAACACTGAAGCTTTCTTT. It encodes CASSRDRVNTEAFF.

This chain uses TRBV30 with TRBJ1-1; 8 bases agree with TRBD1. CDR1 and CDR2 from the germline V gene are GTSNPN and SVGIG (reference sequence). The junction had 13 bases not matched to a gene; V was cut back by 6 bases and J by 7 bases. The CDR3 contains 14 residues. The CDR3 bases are TGTGCCTGTCCAGTGGGGGACAGGCGGGGTGAAGCTTTCTTT. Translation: CACPVGDRRGEAFF.

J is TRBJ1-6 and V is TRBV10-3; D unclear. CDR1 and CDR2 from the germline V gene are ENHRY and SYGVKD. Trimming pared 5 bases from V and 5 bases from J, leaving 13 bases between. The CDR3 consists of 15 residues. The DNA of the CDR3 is TGTGCCATCAGTCCGGACGGACGGAATAATTCACCCCTCCACTTT. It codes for CAISPDGRNNSPLHF.

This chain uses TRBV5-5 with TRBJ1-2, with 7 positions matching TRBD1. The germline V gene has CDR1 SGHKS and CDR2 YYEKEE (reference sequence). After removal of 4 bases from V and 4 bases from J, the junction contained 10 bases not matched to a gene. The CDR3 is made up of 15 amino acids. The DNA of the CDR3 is TGTGCCAGCAGCCTTGGGACAGTTCCTCCCTATGGCTACACCTTC. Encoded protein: CASSLGTVPPYGYTF. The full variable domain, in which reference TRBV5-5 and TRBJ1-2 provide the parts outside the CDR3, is DAGVTQSPTHLIKTRGQQVTLRCSPISGHKSVSWYQQVLGQGPQFIFQYYEKEERGRGNFPDRFSARQFPNYSSELNVNALLLGDSALYLCASSLGTVPPYGYTFGSGTRLTVV.

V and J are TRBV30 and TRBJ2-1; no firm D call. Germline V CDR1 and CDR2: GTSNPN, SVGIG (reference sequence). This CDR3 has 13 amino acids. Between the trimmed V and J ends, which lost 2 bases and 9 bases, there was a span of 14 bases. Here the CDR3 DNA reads TGTGCCTGGAGTACCCCGAAGGGCGGTGAGCAGTTCTTC. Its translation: CAWSTPKGGEQFF.